This T cell receptor (beta chain) was found in a study of shared clonotypes between healthy human individuals (dated by TCRdb to 2020 to 2021). General notes on the study: The cohort comprised two women and a few men aged 18 to 49 years. For each donor, three plates each were used for CD4 naive and CD4 memory, two plates were used for CD8 naive, and one plate was used for CD8 memory. To estimate repertoire size and how much clonotype sharing occurs between individuals, the study deeply sequenced the blood TCR repertoires of five or six healthy adults. Different laboratories and diverse techniques were used to prepare libraries and sequence TCR repertoires, to increase sequencing depth and limit assay-specific biases. Per donor, leukapheresis produced somewhere between about 0.94 and 9.5 billion PBMCs.

Using the deep immunoSEQ assay, multiplex PCR amplified TCR CDR3 regions from genomic DNA. For each cell subset, the extracted genomic DNA was distributed evenly across all wells of several immunoSEQ 96-well plates, and each plate served as one replicate. For sorted subsets, 200 to 250 ng of genomic DNA, equivalent to some 33,000 T cell genomes, went into each replicate PCR. Purified libraries were quantified with a Qubit 3.0 fluorometer, sized on a Bioanalyzer 2100, and re-quantified with the KAPA Library Quantification kit. Every immunoSEQ 96-well plate was sequenced on a dedicated single-read 150-cycle Illumina NextSeq 550 flow cell. Per the source publication's procedure: Because only junctional sequences without quality scores were contained in the immunoSEQ output, filtering matching that applied to full-length reads could not be performed. To assign V/J genes and CDR3, sequences were annotated against IMGT germline references using PyIR, a Python wrapper for IgBLAST v1.9. Reads were removed for weak V/J assignments (E-value above 1e-6), missing CDR3, stop codons, out-of-frame junctions, or ambiguous translated residues. V3J clonotypes were defined as sequences sharing the same inferred V gene, J gene, and CDR3 amino acid sequence. The percentage overlap between two repertoires was calculated by dividing the number of shared unique clonotypes by the size of the smaller repertoire. Repertoire richness was assessed with RTK rarefaction, the Chao1 estimator, and Recon v2.1 estimates of unobserved clonotypes. Generation probabilities for all TCRbeta clonotypes obtained by the gDNA method from a handful of donors were computed using OLGA. In its TCRdb copy, this immuneACCESS table keeps in-frame sequences only and misses some clones. Where compared with another copy, unresolved V genes explain less than half of these, and the others have no known cause. V, J and clone size are those of that table, while D and trimming were read from the DNA. For this sample the table gives roughly 2 million clones, of which about 94% were detected only once. The ten top clones hold around 0.13% of the sample.

Trimming leaves V shorter by 10 bases and J shorter by 7 bases, with the junction holding 4 bases beyond the gene matches. Reading from cysteine to phenylalanine, the CDR3 counts 12 amino acids. The entry retains the CDR3 DNA only, 36 bases that are in frame from base 1. From the germline V gene (reference sequence), CDR1 is WNHNN and CDR2 is SYGVQD. Study-wide conclusions, independent of this receptor: Rarefaction of sorted-subset datasets indicated incomplete sequencing despite the large sequencing depth. About 5% of naive CD4, 3.5% of naive CD8, 2.3% of memory CD4, and approximately 0.39% of memory CD8 clonotypes were shared across several donors. The genetic and exposure-history diversity represented was limited by the small number of donors. Compared with non-shared clonotypes, the clonotypes found in all four sorted-subset donors had higher generation probabilities. Sampling was restricted to blood, and TCR repertoires in tissue are likely to differ from TCR repertoires in blood. Based on pairwise subsampling, the degree of clonotype sharing among donors was expected to be affected by sequencing depth. Naive subsets generally had larger estimated clonotype richness than memory subsets did.

As to this clone: This clone's antigen is unknown. No base qualities exist here, and no much larger clone lies one base off it.

Donors were healthy HIV-negative adults with no recently reported acute infections or vaccinations. All donors were Caucasian adults living in Nashville, Tennessee, USA. CD4+ T cells were enriched by magnetic negative selection, after which naive cells were positively selected on CD45RA and the negative fraction was taken as the memory subset. Blood was collected by leukapheresis, and PBMCs were isolated by Ficoll-Histopaque density gradient centrifugation and then cryopreserved in liquid nitrogen vapor phase. Purity and quantity of every magnetically sorted T cell population were checked by analytical flow cytometry. Genomic DNA was isolated from every sorted fraction and measured by UV absorbance on a Nanodrop 2000c.

Sequenced sample: naive CD4+ T cells sorted from blood. The sample's cell subset or site label is to be understood as: CD45RA+ positively selected. The sequence joins TRBV10-1 to TRBJ1-6, with 7 bases in between that match TRBD1. The receptor was derived from a man aged 18 to 35 in good health. The DNA sequence is as follows: TGCGCCACGGGACAGAACAATTCACCCCTCCACTTT. Translated, it gives CATGQNNSPLHF.